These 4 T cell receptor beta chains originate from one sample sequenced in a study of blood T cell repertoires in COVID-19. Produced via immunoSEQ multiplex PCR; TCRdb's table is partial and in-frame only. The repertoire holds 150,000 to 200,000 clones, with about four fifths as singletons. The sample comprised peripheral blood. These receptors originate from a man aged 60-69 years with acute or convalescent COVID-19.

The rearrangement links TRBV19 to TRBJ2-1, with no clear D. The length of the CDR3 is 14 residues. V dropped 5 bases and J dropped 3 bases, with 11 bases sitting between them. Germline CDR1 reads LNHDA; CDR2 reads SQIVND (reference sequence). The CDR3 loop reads CASSLSPYYNEQFF. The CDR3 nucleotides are TGTGCCAGTAGTCTTAGCCCATACTACAATGAGCAGTTCTTC. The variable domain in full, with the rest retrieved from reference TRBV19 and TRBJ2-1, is DGGITQSPKYLFRKEGQNVTLSCEQNLNHDAMYWYRQDPGQGLRLIYYSQIVNDFQKGDIAEGYSVSREKKESFPLTVTSAQKNPTAFYLCASSLSPYYNEQFFGPGTRLTVL.

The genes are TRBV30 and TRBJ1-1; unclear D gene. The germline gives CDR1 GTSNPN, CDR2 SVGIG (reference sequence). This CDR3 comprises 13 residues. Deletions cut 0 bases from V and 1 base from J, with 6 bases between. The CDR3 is CAWSVFRNTEAFF. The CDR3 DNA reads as TGTGCCTGGAGTGTCTTCAGGAACACTGAAGCTTTCTTT.

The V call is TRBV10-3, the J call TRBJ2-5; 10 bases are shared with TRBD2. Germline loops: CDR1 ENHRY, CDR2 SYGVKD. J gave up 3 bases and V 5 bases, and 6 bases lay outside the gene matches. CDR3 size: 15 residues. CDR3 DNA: TGTGCCATCAGTCCTACTGGACTAGCGGAAGAGACCCAGTACTTC. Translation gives CAISPTGLAEETQYF.

DNA for the CDR3: TGTGCCAGCAGCCATACTAGATCCTACGAGCAGTACTTC. As protein: CASSHTRSYEQYF. The chain uses TRBV3-1 (or the pseudogene TRBV3-2) and TRBJ2-7, with D possibly TRBD2 on 5 matching bases. Trimming removed 3 bases at V and 1 base at J, with 7 bases between. The CDR3 runs 13 residues. From germline, CDR1 is LGHDT and CDR2 YNNKEL (reference sequence).